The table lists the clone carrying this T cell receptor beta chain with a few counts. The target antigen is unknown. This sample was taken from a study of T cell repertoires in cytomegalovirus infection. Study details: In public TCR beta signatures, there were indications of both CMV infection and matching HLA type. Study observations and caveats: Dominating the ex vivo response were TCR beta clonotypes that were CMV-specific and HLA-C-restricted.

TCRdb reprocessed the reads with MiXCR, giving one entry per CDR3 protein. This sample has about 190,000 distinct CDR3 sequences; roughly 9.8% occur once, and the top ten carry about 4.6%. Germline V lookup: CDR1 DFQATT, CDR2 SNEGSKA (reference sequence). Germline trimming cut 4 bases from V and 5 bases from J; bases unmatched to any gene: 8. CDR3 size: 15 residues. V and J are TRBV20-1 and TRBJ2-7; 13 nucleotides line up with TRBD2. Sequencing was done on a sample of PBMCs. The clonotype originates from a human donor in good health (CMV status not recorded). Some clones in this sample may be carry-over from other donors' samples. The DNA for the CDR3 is TGCAGTGCTAAAGGGACTAGCGGGAACCCGAACGAGCAGTACTTC. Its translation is CSAKGTSGNPNEQYF.